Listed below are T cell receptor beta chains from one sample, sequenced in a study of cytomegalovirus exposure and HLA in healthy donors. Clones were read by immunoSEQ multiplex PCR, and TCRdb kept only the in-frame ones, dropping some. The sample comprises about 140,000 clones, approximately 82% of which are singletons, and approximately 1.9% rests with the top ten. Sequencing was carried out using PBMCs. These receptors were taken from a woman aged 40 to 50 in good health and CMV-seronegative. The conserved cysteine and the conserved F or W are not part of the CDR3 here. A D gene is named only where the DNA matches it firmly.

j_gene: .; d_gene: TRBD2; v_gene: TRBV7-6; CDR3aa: ASTLGGGGGYEQY
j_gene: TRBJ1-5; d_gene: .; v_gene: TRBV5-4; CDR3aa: ASSIHGGWDQPQH
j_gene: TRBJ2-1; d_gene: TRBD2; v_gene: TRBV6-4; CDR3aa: ASSDSAGAYNEQF
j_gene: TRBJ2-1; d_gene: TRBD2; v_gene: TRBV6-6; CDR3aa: ASHGLATSNEQF
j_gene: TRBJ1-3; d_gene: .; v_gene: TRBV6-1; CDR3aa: ASTLNVENTIY
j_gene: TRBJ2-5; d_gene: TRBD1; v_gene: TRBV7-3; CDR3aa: ASSTGVRDRGRGETQY
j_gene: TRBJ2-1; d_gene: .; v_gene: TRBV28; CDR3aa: ASDRNNEQF
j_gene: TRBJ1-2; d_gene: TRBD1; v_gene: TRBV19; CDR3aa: ASRLQGYGYT
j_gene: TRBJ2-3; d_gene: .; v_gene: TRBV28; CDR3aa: ASSPYTDTQY
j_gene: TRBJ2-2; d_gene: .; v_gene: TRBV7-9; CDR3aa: ASSLWGEDTGELF
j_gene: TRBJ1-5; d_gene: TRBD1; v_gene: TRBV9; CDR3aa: ASSLGQGQPQH
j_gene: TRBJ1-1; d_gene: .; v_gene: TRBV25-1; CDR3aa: ASSSKVNTEAF
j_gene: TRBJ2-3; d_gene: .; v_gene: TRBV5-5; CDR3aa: ASSVEFSGLTDTQY
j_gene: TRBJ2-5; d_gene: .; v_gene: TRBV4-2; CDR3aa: ASRDSLQETQY
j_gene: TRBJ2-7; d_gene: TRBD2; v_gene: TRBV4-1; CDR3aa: ASSGTGRPRYEQY